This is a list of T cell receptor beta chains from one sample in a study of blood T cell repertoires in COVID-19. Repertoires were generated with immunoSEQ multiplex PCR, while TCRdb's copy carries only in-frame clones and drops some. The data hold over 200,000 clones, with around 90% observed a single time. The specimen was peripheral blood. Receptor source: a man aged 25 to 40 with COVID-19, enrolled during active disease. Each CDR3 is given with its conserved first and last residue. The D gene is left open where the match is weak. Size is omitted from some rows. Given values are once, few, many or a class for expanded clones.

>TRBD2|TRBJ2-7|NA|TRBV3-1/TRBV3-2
CASSQYASGGVVEQYF
TGTGCCAGCAGCCAATACGCTAGCGGGGGGGTAGTCGAGCAGTACTTC
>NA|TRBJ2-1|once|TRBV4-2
CASSQGHSGNEQFF
TGTGCCAGCAGCCAAGGACACAGTGGGAATGAGCAGTTCTTC
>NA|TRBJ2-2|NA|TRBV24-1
CATRSTQGSNTGELFF
TGTGCCACCAGATCTACCCAGGGGTCTAACACCGGGGAGCTGTTTTTT
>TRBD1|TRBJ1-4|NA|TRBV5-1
CASSLAHAGQTNEKLFF
TGCGCCAGCAGCTTGGCCCACGCGGGACAGACTAATGAAAAACTGTTTTTT
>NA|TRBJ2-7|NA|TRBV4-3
CASSQEVLGLALYEQYF
TGCGCCAGCAGCCAAGAAGTCCTAGGGCTAGCGCTCTACGAGCAGTACTTC
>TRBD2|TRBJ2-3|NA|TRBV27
CASTSGLAFTDTQYF
TGTGCCAGCACCTCGGGACTAGCGTTCACAGATACGCAGTATTTT
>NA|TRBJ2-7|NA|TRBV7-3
CASSLIPGGDSEQYF
TGTGCCAGCAGCTTAATACCGGGTGGAGACAGCGAGCAGTACTTC
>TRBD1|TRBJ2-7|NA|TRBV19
CASSIALRDRGSYEQYF
TGTGCCAGTAGTATAGCCCTGCGGGACAGGGGCTCCTACGAGCAGTACTTC
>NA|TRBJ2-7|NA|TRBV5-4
CASSLARAGHSYEQYF
TGTGCCAGCAGCTTGGCCCGAGCAGGCCACTCCTACGAGCAGTACTTC
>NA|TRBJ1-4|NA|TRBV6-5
CASSYSQPGGNEKLFF
TGTGCCAGCAGTTACTCGCAACCCGGGGGTAATGAAAAACTGTTTTTT
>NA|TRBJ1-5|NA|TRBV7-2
CASSLHGGQPQHF
TGTGCCAGCAGCTTACACGGGGGTCAGCCCCAGCATTTT
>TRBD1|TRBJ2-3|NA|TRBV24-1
CATSAGQGTDTQYF
TGTGCCACCAGTGCGGGACAGGGCACAGATACGCAGTATTTT
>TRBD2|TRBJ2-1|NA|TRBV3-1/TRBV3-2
CASSQTSGGPTWGNEQFF
TGTGCCAGCAGCCAAACTAGCGGGGGGCCTACCTGGGGCAATGAGCAGTTCTTC
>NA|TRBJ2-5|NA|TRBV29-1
CSVRDWKETQYF
TGCAGCGTTAGAGACTGGAAAGAGACCCAGTACTTC
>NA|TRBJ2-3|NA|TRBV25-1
CASSEDVGVTDTQYF
TGTGCCAGCAGTGAAGACGTCGGGGTAACAGATACGCAGTATTTT
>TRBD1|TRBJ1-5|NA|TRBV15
CATTGQGGQPQHF
TGTGCCACCACGGGACAGGGCGGACAGCCCCAGCATTTT